This T cell receptor (beta chain) stems from a study of T cell responses to AZD1222 COVID-19 vaccine. Notes on the study in general: At baseline, just a handful of AZD1222 recipients tested seropositive. In all cases, repertoires were sampled only after the peak T cell response. Nearly half of unique spike-specific TCRs reportedly avoided B.1.351 and B.1.1.7 mutated regions. Regions 160-218 and 743-854 dominated among vaccine-associated CD4 TCRs spanning spike.

Remarks on this clone: The antigen is not known.

CDR1 is MDHEN, CDR2 SYDVKM, per germline. V lost 5 bases to trimming and J lost 6 bases, with 17 bases between them. The CDR3 is 14 amino acids. Produced via immunoSEQ multiplex PCR; TCRdb's table is partial and in-frame only. The sample lists around 100,000 clones; about four fifths were seen once. The sample in question was peripheral blood, obtained on day 0 of AZD1222 vaccination. The rearrangement links TRBV28 to TRBJ2-7; tentative D call: TRBD1 (6 bases). The TCR sequence derives from an adult in good health. CDR3 coding DNA: TGTGCCAGCAGTCCCCCGGGACAAATGGCCGAGCAGTACTTC. Protein sequence: CASSPPGQMAEQYF. The complete variable domain, with remaining parts taken from reference TRBV28 and TRBJ2-7, reads DVKVTQSSRYLVKRTGEKVFLECVQDMDHENMFWYRQDPGLGLRLIYFSYDVKMKEKGDIPEGYSVSREKKERFSLILESASTNQTSMYLCASSPPGQMAEQYFGPGTRLTVT.